Listed below are T cell receptor beta chains from one sample, sequenced in a study of cytomegalovirus exposure and HLA in healthy donors. Sequencing used immunoSEQ multiplex PCR; TCRdb keeps in-frame clones, though not all of them. The table records approximately 130,000 clones, 81% of them present only once. Sample: PBMCs. All receptors come from a woman aged 40 to 50 in good health and CMV-seronegative. Each CDR3 is given with its conserved first and last residue. The D gene is left open where the match is weak. Not all rows give a size; the values are once, few, many and, for expanded clones, a class.

d_gene | j_gene | v_gene | abundance | len | CDR3aa | CDR3nt
NA | TRBJ1-1 | TRBV7-9 | once | 15 | CASSSRRGGDTEAFF | TGTGCCAGCAGCTCCCGGAGGGGGGGGGACACTGAAGCTTTCTTT
NA | TRBJ1-5 | TRBV19 | NA | 15 | CASSSRLPGNQPQHF | TGTGCCAGTAGTTCCCGTTTACCGGGCAATCAGCCCCAGCATTTT
TRBD1 | TRBJ1-6 | TRBV7-9 | NA | 15 | CASSSGTGINSPLHF | TGTGCCAGCAGCTCAGGGACAGGAATTAATTCACCCCTCCACTTT
TRBD1 | TRBJ2-7 | TRBV7-6 | few | 15 | CASSVRDRRGLEQYF | TGTGCCAGCAGCGTCCGGGACAGGCGGGGTCTCGAGCAGTACTTC
NA | TRBJ1-1 | TRBV19 | NA | 12 | CATLGAYTEAFF | TGTGCCACCTTGGGGGCCTACACTGAAGCTTTCTTT
TRBD1 | TRBJ2-5 | TRBV6-5 | NA | 14 | CASSPRQGEETQYF | TGTGCCAGCAGTCCTAGACAGGGTGAGGAGACCCAGTACTTC
NA | TRBJ1-3 | TRBV19 | NA | 15 | CASSIRGTSGNTIYF | TGTGCCAGTAGTATACGGGGGACCTCTGGAAACACCATATATTTT
TRBD1 | TRBJ1-2 | TRBV7-8 | NA | 16 | CASSPRDRGSNYGYTF | TGTGCCAGCAGCCCCCGGGACAGGGGTTCGAACTATGGCTACACCTTC
NA | TRBJ1-1 | TRBV18 | few | 15 | CASSPRSPDGGEAFF | TGTGCCAGCTCACCACGATCGCCCGACGGCGGGGAAGCTTTCTTT
TRBD1 | TRBJ1-5 | TRBV18 | NA | 17 | CASSRGQGAGSNQPQHF | TGTGCCAGCTCGAGGGGACAGGGCGCGGGTAGCAATCAGCCCCAGCATTTT
TRBD2 | TRBJ2-4 | TRBV7-8 | NA | 17 | CASSQGPASGGRDIQYF | TGTGCCAGCAGCCAAGGTCCGGCTAGCGGGGGACGTGACATTCAGTACTTC
TRBD1 | TRBJ1-5 | TRBV18 | NA | 14 | CASSLTGTGGPLHF | TGTGCCAGCTCTCTAACCGGGACAGGGGGTCCCTTACATTTT
TRBD1 | TRBJ1-3 | TRBV11-2 | NA | 17 | CASSLGRGTASGNTIYF | TGTGCCAGCAGCTTAGGACGGGGGACAGCCTCTGGAAACACCATATATTTT
TRBD1 | TRBJ2-3 | TRBV28 | NA | 17 | CASSTRQGAMRTDTQYF | TGTGCCAGCAGTACGCGACAGGGGGCTATGAGGACAGATACGCAGTATTTT
NA | TRBJ1-2 | TRBV5-1 | NA | 14 | CASSPSGVNTGYTF | TGCGCCAGCAGCCCCTCGGGGGTAAACACTGGCTACACCTTC
NA | TRBJ2-7 | TRBV11-1 | NA | 11 | CASSPGGEQYF | TGTGCCAGCAGTCCTGGAGGCGAGCAGTACTTC
TRBD1 | TRBJ2-7 | TRBV11-2 | NA | 14 | CASSSSGTDYEQYF | TGTGCCAGCAGCTCTTCCGGGACAGACTACGAGCAGTACTTC
TRBD2 | TRBJ2-7 | TRBV11-2 | NA | 15 | CASSLALAGSGEQYF | TGTGCCAGCAGCTTAGCGCTAGCGGGGTCTGGTGAGCAGTACTTC
NA | TRBJ2-1 | TRBV4-3 | NA | 13 | CASSQKIRNEQFF | TGCGCCAGCAGCCAAAAGATCCGGAATGAGCAGTTCTTC
NA | TRBJ1-2 | TRBV28 | NA | 13 | CASSLSGGPGYTF | TGTGCCAGCAGTTTATCCGGGGGGCCCGGCTACACCTTC
NA | TRBJ1-2 | TRBV7-9 | NA | 15 | CASELQVIAAGGYTF | TGTGCTAGCGAATTACAGGTTATTGCGGCTGGTGGCTACACCTTC
NA | TRBJ1-1 | TRBV5-4 | NA | 14 | CTSSLLMGGTEAFF | TGTACCAGCAGCCTCTTGATGGGGGGGACTGAAGCTTTCTTT
TRBD2 | TRBJ2-3 | TRBV30 | NA | 14 | CAWSAGGGSDTQYF | TGTGCCTGGAGTGCCGGCGGGGGGTCTGATACGCAGTATTTT
TRBD1 | TRBJ1-1 | TRBV5-4 | NA | 15 | CASSSYRGLMSEAFF | TGTGCCAGCAGCTCGTACAGGGGGCTGATGAGTGAAGCTTTCTTT
TRBD1 | TRBJ1-6 | TRBV10-3 | NA | 14 | CATGAGQGKSPLHF | TGTGCCACGGGGGCGGGACAGGGCAAATCACCCCTCCACTTT
NA | TRBJ1-1 | TRBV2 | NA | 12 | CASRSRNTEAFF | TGTGCCAGCAGGTCGAGGAACACTGAAGCTTTCTTT
TRBD2 | TRBJ2-3 | TRBV6-4 | NA | 14 | CASSDGTSADTQYF | TGTGCCAGCAGTGACGGGACTAGCGCAGATACGCAGTATTTT
NA | TRBJ1-5 | TRBV2 | NA | 16 | CASRVSGTGYDQPQHF | TGTGCCAGCAGAGTCTCCGGGACTGGGTATGATCAGCCCCAGCATTTT
TRBD2 | TRBJ2-3 | TRBV9 | NA | 15 | CASSSRLAGIDTQYF | TGTGCCAGCAGCTCCAGACTAGCGGGGATAGATACGCAGTATTTT
NA | TRBJ2-3 | TRBV5-4 | NA | 16 | CASSLGTKGAPDTQYF | TGTGCCAGCAGCTTGGGGACCAAAGGGGCTCCCGATACGCAGTATTTT
NA | TRBJ1-2 | TRBV7-3 | NA | 13 | CASSSEASTHYTF | TGTGCCAGCAGCTCAGAAGCGTCCACTCACTACACCTTC
NA | TRBJ2-7 | TRBV9 | NA | 14 | CASSVGQGPYEQYF | TGTGCCAGCAGCGTAGGTCAGGGCCCCTACGAGCAGTACTTC
NA | TRBJ1-1 | TRBV29-1 | NA | 11 | CSVARGAEAFF | TGCAGCGTTGCCAGGGGAGCTGAAGCTTTCTTT
NA | TRBJ2-7 | TRBV4-3 | once | 14 | CASSHLDRPYEQYF | TGCGCCAGCAGCCACTTGGACAGACCCTACGAGCAGTACTTC
TRBD1 | TRBJ2-1 | TRBV7-2 | NA | 14 | CASSFRGLYNEQFF | TGTGCCAGCAGCTTTAGGGGGCTCTACAATGAGCAGTTCTTC
NA | TRBJ2-1 | TRBV27 | NA | 15 | CASSSPSSSYNEQFF | TGTGCCAGCAGTTCACCTAGCAGTTCCTACAATGAGCAGTTCTTC
TRBD1 | TRBJ1-2 | TRBV2 | NA | 15 | CASSDPTRGPNGYTF | TGTGCCAGCAGTGACCCAACCAGGGGGCCTAATGGCTACACCTTC
NA | TRBJ2-2 | TRBV7-8 | NA | 17 | CASSLAIRQGYTGELFF | TGTGCCAGCAGCTTAGCAATACGCCAGGGATACACCGGGGAGCTGTTTTTT
TRBD1 | TRBJ1-2 | TRBV7-9 | NA | 14 | CASSTGQGTGGYTF | TGTGCCAGCAGCACCGGACAGGGGACGGGCGGCTACACCTTC
NA | TRBJ2-1 | TRBV29-1 | NA | 13 | CSFRGAGGYEQFF | TGCAGCTTCCGCGGGGCAGGGGGGTATGAGCAGTTCTTC
NA | TRBJ1-4 | TRBV5-1 | few | 14 | CASSISPTNEKLFF | TGCGCCAGCAGCATCAGTCCCACTAATGAAAAACTGTTTTTT
TRBD2 | TRBJ2-2 | TRBV4-1 | NA | 19 | CASSPLVGLAGGVGGELFF | TGCGCCAGCAGCCCCCTAGTGGGGCTAGCGGGAGGGGTGGGCGGGGAGCTGTTTTTT
TRBD2 | TRBJ2-1 | TRBV4-3 | NA | 16 | CASSQEGLGGYNEQFF | TGCGCCAGCAGCCAAGAGGGACTAGGGGGCTACAATGAGCAGTTCTTC
TRBD2 | TRBJ2-1 | TRBV7-9 | NA | 15 | CASSTGTSGTNEQFF | TGTGCCAGCAGCACCGGGACTAGCGGGACCAATGAGCAGTTCTTC
TRBD2 | TRBJ2-2 | TRBV7-3 | NA | 16 | CASSLTSGGNTGELFF | TGTGCCAGCAGCTTAACTAGCGGGGGGAACACCGGGGAGCTGTTTTTT
TRBD2 | TRBJ2-7 | TRBV6-5 | NA | 15 | CASSSAGLAIYEQYF | TGTGCCAGCAGTTCCGCGGGACTAGCGATCTACGAGCAGTACTTC